This TCR beta chain was found in a study of persistence of HIV-infected CD4 T cells. Study background: The sample holds CD4+ T cells responsive to CMV or HIV-1 Gag.

As regards this clone: Its antigen remains unknown.

The stimulus was an HIV-1 Gag 15-mer peptide pool, 1 ug/peptide/mL. CD40L-negative CD69-negative CD45RO-high memory CD4+ T cells were sorted as populations depleted of antigen-responding cells. For at least 4 years, plasma HIV-1 RNA was undetectable (<50 copies/mL). Germline V lookup: CDR1 SGHTA, CDR2 FQGNSA. V lost 2 bases and J 7 bases, leaving 12 bases between the germline ends. CDR3 length equals 13 residues. The immunoSEQ assay was version 4, run in survey mode. Repertoires were generated with immunoSEQ multiplex PCR, while TCRdb's copy carries only in-frame clones and drops some. The table records about 40,000 clones, 78% of them present only once. Whole-study results and caveats: CMV- and Gag-responding cells had lower TCRbeta richness than CD3/CD28-responding cells. Proviral oligoclonality tracked with TCR oligoclonality within the same sorted cells.

Specimen: CD4+ T cells sorted from PBMCs after roughly 18-hour stimulation, collected from a patient who received antiretroviral therapy. This chain joins TRBV7-2 and TRBJ2-7, with D unclear. This receptor was identified in an adult man with HIV who was CMV-seropositive. Here the CDR3 DNA reads TGTGCCAGCAGCTTACACACGGAGTCTGAGCAGTACTTC. This codes for CASSLHTESEQYF.